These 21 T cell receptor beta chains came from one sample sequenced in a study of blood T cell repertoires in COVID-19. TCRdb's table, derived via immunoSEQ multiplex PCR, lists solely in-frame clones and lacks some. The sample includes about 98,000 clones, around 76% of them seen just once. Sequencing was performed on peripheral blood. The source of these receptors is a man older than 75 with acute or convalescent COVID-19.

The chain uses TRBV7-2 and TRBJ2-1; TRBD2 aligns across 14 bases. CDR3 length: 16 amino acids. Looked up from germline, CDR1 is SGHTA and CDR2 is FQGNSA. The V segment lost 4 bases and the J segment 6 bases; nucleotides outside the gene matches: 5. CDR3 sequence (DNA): TGTGCCAGCAGCTCCTTCGGACTAGCGGGGGGCAATGAGCAGTTCTTC. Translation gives CASSSFGLAGGNEQFF.

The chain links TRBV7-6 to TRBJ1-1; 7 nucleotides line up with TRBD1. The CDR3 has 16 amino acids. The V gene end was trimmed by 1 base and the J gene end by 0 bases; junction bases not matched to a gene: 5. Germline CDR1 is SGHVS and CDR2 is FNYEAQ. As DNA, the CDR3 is TGTGCCAGCAGCTTAGAACAGGGGTGGGTGAACACTGAAGCTTTCTTT. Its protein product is CASSLEQGWVNTEAFF.

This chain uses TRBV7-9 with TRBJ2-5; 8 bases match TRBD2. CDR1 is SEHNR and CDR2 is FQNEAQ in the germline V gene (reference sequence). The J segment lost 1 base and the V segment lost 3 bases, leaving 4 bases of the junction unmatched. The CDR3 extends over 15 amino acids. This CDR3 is CASSFAAGGQETQYF. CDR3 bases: TGTGCCAGCAGCTTTGCGGCGGGGGGCCAAGAGACCCAGTACTTC. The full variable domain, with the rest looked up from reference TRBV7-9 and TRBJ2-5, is DTGVSQNPRHKITKRGQNVTFRCDPISEHNRLYWYRQTLGQGPEFLTYFQNEAQLEKSRLLSDRFSAERPKGSFSTLEIQRTEQGDSAMYLCASSFAAGGQETQYFGPGTRLLVL.

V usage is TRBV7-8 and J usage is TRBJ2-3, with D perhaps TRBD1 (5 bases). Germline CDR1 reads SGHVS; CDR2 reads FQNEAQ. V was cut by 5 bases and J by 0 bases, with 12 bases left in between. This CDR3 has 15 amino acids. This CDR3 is CASSPLGRSTDTQYF. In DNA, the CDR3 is TGTGCCAGCAGCCCCCTGGGGCGAAGCACAGATACGCAGTATTTT.

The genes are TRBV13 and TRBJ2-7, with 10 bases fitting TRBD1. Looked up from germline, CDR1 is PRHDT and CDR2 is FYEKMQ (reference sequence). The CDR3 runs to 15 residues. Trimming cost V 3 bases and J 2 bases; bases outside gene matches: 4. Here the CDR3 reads CASSFGDRGTYEQYF. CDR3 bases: TGTGCCAGCAGCTTCGGGGACAGGGGAACCTACGAGCAGTACTTC.

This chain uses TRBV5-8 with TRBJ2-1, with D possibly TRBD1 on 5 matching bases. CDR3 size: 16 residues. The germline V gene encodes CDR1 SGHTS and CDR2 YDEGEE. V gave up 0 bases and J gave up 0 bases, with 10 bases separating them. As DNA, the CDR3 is TGTGCCAGCAGCTTGGCAACAGGCAGCTCCTACAATGAGCAGTTCTTC. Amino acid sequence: CASSLATGSSYNEQFF.

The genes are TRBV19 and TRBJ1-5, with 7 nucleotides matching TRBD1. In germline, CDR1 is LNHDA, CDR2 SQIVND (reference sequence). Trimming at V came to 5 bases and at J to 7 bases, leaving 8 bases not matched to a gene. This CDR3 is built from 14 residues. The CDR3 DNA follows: TGTGCCAGTAGTCTGGGACAGATACGGCAGCCCCAGCATTTT. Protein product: CASSLGQIRQPQHF.

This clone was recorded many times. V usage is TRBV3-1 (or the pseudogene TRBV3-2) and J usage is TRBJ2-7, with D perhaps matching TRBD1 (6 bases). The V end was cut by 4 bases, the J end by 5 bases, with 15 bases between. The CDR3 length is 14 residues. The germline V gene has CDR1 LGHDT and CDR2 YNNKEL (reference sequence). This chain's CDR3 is CASSPSRWGHEQYF. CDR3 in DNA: TGTGCCAGCAGCCCCTCCCGATGGGGGCACGAGCAGTACTTC.

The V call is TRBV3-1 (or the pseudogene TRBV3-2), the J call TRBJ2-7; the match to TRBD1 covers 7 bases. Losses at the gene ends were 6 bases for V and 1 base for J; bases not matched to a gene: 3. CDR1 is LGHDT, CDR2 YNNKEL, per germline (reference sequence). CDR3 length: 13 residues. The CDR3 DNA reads TGTGCCAGCAGTTACAGGGGTTCCTACGAGCAGTACTTC. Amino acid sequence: CASSYRGSYEQYF.

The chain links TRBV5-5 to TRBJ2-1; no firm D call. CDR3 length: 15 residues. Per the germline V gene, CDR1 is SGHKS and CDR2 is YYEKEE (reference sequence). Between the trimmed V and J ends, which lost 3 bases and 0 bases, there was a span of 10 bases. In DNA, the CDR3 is TGTGCCAGCAGCTCTCAGGCAGGCTCCTACAATGAGCAGTTCTTC. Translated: CASSSQAGSYNEQFF.

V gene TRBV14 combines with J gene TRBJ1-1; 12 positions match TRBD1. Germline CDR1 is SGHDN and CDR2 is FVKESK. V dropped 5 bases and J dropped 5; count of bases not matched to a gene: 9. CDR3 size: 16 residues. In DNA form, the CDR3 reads TGTGCCAGCAGCGCCGTGGGACAGGGGGCTGGAACTGAAGCTTTCTTT. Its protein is CASSAVGQGAGTEAFF.

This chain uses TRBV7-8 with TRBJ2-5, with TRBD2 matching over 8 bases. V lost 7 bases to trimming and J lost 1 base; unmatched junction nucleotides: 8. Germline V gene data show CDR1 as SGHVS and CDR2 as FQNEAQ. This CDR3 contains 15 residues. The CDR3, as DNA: TGTGCCAGCACCCCGGGGGGGCCAGGCCAAGAGACCCAGTACTTC. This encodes CASTPGGPGQETQYF. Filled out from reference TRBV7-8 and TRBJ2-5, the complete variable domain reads GAGVSQSPRYKVAKRGQDVALRCDPISGHVSLFWYQQALGQGPEFLTYFQNEAQLDKSGLPSDRFFAERPEGSVSTLKIQRTQQEDSAVYLCASTPGGPGQETQYFGPGTRLLVL.

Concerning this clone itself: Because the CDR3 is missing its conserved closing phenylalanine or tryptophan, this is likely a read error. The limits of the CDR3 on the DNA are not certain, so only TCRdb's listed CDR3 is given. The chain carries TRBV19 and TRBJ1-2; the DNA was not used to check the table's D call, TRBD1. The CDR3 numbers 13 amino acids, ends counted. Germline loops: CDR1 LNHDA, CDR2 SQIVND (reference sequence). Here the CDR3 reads CASSIDIGTPPGV.

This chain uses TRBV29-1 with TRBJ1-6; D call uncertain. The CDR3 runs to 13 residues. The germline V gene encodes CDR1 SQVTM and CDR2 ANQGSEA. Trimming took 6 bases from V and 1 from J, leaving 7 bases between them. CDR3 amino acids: CSVLISYNSPLHF. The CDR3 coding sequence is TGCAGCGTGCTAATATCCTATAATTCACCCCTCCACTTT.

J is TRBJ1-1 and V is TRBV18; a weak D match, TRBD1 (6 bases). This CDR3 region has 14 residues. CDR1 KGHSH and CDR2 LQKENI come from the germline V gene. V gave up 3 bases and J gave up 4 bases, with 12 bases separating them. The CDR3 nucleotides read TGTGCCAGCTCACCCCGCCAGGGGAGCACTGAAGCTTTCTTT. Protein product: CASSPRQGSTEAFF.

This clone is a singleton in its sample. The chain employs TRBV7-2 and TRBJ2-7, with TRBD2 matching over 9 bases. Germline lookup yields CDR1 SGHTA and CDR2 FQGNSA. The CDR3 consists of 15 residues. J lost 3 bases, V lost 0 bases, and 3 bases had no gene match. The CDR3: CASSLALRGGYEQYF. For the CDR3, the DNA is TGTGCCAGCAGCTTAGCCTTGCGGGGGGGCTACGAGCAGTACTTC.

The CDR3, as DNA: TGTGCCAGCAACGTCGACTCCAGGGACAGTTTAGGCTACACCTTC. This codes for CASNVDSRDSLGYTF. The chain carries TRBV6-5 and TRBJ1-2; TRBD1 agrees at 7 bases. The germline gives CDR1 MNHEY, CDR2 SVGAGI. This CDR3 contains 15 residues. V lost 7 bases, J lost 8 bases, and 16 bases stayed unmatched.

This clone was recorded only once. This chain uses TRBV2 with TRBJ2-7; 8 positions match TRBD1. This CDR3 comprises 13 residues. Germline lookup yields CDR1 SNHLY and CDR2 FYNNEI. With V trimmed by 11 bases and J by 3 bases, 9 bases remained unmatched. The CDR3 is CAGGQGRIYEQYF. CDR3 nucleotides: TGTGCCGGCGGACAGGGACGTATCTACGAGCAGTACTTC.

The CDR3 protein is CATSSGRSTGEQYF. Written as DNA, the CDR3 is TGTGCCACCAGCAGCGGACGGTCCACAGGCGAGCAGTACTTC. The chain recombines TRBV15 with TRBJ2-7, with a possible D match to TRBD1 (5 bases). The ends were cut back, 3 bases at V and 6 bases at J, with 15 bases in the middle. CDR1 is LNHNV and CDR2 is YYDKDF in the germline V gene (reference sequence). The CDR3 is made up of 14 amino acids.

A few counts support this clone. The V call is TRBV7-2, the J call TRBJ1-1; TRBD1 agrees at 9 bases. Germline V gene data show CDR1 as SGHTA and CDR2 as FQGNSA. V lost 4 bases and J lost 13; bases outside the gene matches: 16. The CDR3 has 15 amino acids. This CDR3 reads CASSSGQGRTLKLFF. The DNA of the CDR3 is TGTGCCAGCAGCTCGGGACAGGGAAGGACACTGAAGCTTTTCTTT. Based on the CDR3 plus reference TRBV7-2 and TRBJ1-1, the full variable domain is GAGVSQSPSNKVTEKGKDVELRCDPISGHTALYWYRQSLGQGLEFLIYFQGNSAPDKSGLPSDRFSAERTGGSVSTLTIQRTQQEDSAVYLCASSSGQGRTLKLFFGQGTRLTVV.

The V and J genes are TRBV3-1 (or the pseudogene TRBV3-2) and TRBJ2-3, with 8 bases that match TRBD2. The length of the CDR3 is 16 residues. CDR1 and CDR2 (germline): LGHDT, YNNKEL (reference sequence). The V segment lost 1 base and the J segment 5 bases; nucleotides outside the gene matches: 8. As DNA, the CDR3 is TGTGCCAGCAGCCAAGTCCACACGGGGGGGCGAGATACGCAGTATTTT. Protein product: CASSQVHTGGRDTQYF.